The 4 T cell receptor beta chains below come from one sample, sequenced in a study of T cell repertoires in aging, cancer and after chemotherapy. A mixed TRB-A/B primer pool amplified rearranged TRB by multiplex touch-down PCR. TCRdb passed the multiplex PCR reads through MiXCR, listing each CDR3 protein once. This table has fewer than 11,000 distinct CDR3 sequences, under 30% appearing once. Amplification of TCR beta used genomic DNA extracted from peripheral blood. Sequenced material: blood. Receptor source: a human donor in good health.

The CDR3 protein is CASSLELAAETQYF. The DNA of the CDR3 is TGTGCCAGCAGCTTAGAGCTAGCTGCAGAGACCCAGTACTTC. The J gene is TRBJ2-5, the V gene TRBV7-4; perhaps TRBD2 as D (5 bases). Deletions cut 1 base from V and 4 bases from J, with 10 bases between. Per germline, CDR1 SGHVT and CDR2 SQSDAQ. The CDR3 totals 14 residues.

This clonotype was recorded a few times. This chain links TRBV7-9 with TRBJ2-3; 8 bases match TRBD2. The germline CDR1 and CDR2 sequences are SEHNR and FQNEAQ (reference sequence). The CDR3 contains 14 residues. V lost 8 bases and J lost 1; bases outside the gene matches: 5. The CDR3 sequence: CASRSGTGTDTQYF. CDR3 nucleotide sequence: TGTGCCAGCCGTAGCGGGACGGGCACAGATACGCAGTATTTT.

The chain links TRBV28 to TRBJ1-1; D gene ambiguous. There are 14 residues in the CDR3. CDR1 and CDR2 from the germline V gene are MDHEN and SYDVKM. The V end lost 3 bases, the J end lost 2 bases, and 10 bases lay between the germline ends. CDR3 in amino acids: CASSFGVVNTEAFF. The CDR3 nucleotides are TGTGCCAGCAGTTTTGGGGTCGTTAACACTGAAGCTTTCTTT. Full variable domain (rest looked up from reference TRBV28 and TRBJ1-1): DVKVTQSSRYLVKRTGEKVFLECVQDMDHENMFWYRQDPGLGLRLIYFSYDVKMKEKGDIPEGYSVSREKKERFSLILESASTNQTSMYLCASSFGVVNTEAFFGQGTRLTVV.

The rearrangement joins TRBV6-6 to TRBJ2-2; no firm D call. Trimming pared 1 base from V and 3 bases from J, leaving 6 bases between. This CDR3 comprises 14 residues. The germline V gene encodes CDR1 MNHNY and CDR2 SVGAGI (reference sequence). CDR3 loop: CASSYYLDTGELFF. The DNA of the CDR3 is TGTGCCAGCAGTTACTACTTAGACACCGGGGAGCTGTTTTTT.